Each of the 5 T cell receptor beta chains below was sequenced from the same sample in a study of early T cells in non-severe SARS-CoV-2 infection. Using its own MiXCR run on the 5' RACE reads, TCRdb lists one record per CDR3 protein. The repertoire includes more than 20,000 distinct CDR3 sequences, about 3.7% of them detected once, and around 5.6% sits in the top ten. The sample was whole blood. The receptors derive from an adult who was a healthcare worker with PCR-confirmed SARS-CoV-2 infection or an uninfected control (not recorded which).

This clonotype occurred a few times. The gene calls are TRBV6-1 and TRBJ2-1; a weak D match, TRBD1 (5 bases). Trimming removed 3 bases from V and 2 bases from J, with 14 bases in between. Germline-derived CDR1 and CDR2 are MNHNS and SASEGT. This CDR3 is built from 16 residues. CDR3 protein: CASSEGRNVPYNEQFF. CDR3 DNA sequence: TGTGCCAGCAGTGAGGGGCGAAACGTACCCTACAATGAGCAGTTCTTC.

Within the sample, this clonotype is medium-sized (0.01 to 0.1%). This chain connects TRBV10-1 to TRBJ2-1; 13 bases are shared with TRBD2. Germline V gene data show CDR1 as WNHNN and CDR2 as SYGVQD (reference sequence). The junction had 8 bases not matched to a gene; V was cut back by 8 bases and J by 7 bases. The CDR3 has 15 residues. CDR3 coding DNA: TGCGCCAGCCCAGGGACTAGCGGGGCCGCTAATGAGCAGTTCTTC. Translated: CASPGTSGAANEQFF.

Ten or more counts support this clonotype. The chain uses TRBV7-9 and TRBJ2-1; perhaps TRBD1 as D (5 bases). Trimming stripped 1 base from V and 9 bases from J, with 13 bases between. There are 14 residues in the CDR3. Per germline, CDR1 SEHNR and CDR2 FQNEAQ (reference sequence). CDR3 nucleotides: TGTGCCAGCAGCTTAGATCAGGGATGGGGTGAGCAGTTCTTC. Its protein product is CASSLDQGWGEQFF.

Ten or more counts support this clonotype. The chain joins TRBV27 to TRBJ1-2; no firm D call. Trimming took 3 bases from V and 0 from J, leaving 5 bases between them. The CDR3 runs to 13 residues. Germline V gene lookup returns CDR1 MNHEY and CDR2 SMNVEV (reference sequence). CDR3 nucleotide sequence: TGTGCCAGCAGTTTTGGGGCTAACTATGGCTACACCTTC. Translation: CASSFGANYGYTF.

This clonotype came up many times. V gene TRBV6-6 combines with J gene TRBJ2-1, with 7 bases matching TRBD2. The CDR3 contains 13 residues. V was clipped by 8 bases and J by 8 bases; unmatched bases: 9. Looked up from germline, CDR1 is MNHNY and CDR2 is SVGAGI (reference sequence). Written as DNA, the CDR3 is TGTGCCAGCGTCGGCGGGAGAGGCTATGAGCAGTTCTTC. Its translation is CASVGGRGYEQFF.